The 30 T cell receptor beta chains presented below share a single source sample, sequenced in a study of blood T cell repertoires in COVID-19. Libraries were prepared by immunoSEQ multiplex PCR; TCRdb keeps only in-frame clonotypes and omits some of them. The sample has more than 85,000 clones; about 81% are singletons. The sequenced material came from peripheral blood. These receptors were taken from a man between 65 and 85 years old with acute or convalescent COVID-19.

The V and J genes are TRBV4-1 and TRBJ2-7; TRBD1 matches 9 bases. V trimming: 4 bases; J trimming: 2 bases; junction bases outside the gene matches: 6. This CDR3 has 15 residues. Germline CDR1 is MGHRA and CDR2 is YSYEKL. The DNA for the CDR3 is TGCGCCAGCAGCCGCCAACAGGGGGCCCCCTACGAGCAGTACTTC. Translation: CASSRQQGAPYEQYF.

This clone was seen a few times. The chain links TRBV10-3 to TRBJ2-7, with unresolved D. Trimming removed 0 bases from V and 7 bases from J, with 16 bases in between. Per the germline V gene, CDR1 is ENHRY and CDR2 is SYGVKD. The CDR3 runs 15 residues. CDR3 bases: TGTGCCATCAGTGAGTCGGCAGGCGATCCTTTAGAGCAGTACTTC. As protein: CAISESAGDPLEQYF.

The genes are TRBV7-2 and TRBJ2-7; TRBD1 aligns across 11 bases. Germline V lookup: CDR1 SGHTA, CDR2 FQGNSA. The CDR3 has 16 residues. Germline trimming cut 4 bases from V and 5 bases from J; bases unmatched to any gene: 10. The CDR3 DNA sequence: TGTGCCAGCAGCTATATTGGACAGGGGGCATTAAACGAGCAGTACTTC. Residues: CASSYIGQGALNEQYF.

V gene TRBV11-2 combines with J gene TRBJ2-2, with no clear D. The CDR3 has 15 residues. Germline V gives CDR1 SGHAT, CDR2 FQNNGV. V lost 0 bases, J lost 1 base, and 6 bases lay in between. The CDR3 bases are TGTGCCAGCAGCTTAGAGCCAGGGAACACCGGGGAGCTGTTTTTT. The encoded protein is CASSLEPGNTGELFF.

The CDR3 DNA reads as TGTGCCAGCAGTTTGGCCGGGACAGGGCGCTACAATGAGCAGTTCTTC. Translation: CASSLAGTGRYNEQFF. The chain links TRBV28 to TRBJ2-1; 9 bases align to TRBD1. The CDR3 runs 16 residues. The junction had 6 bases not matched to a gene; V was cut back by 3 bases and J by 3 bases. The germline V gene encodes CDR1 MDHEN and CDR2 SYDVKM. The entire variable domain, with the rest obtained from reference TRBV28 and TRBJ2-1, is as follows: DVKVTQSSRYLVKRTGEKVFLECVQDMDHENMFWYRQDPGLGLRLIYFSYDVKMKEKGDIPEGYSVSREKKERFSLILESASTNQTSMYLCASSLAGTGRYNEQFFGPGTRLTVL.

V is TRBV5-6 and J is TRBJ2-5; perhaps TRBD1 as D (6 bases). The germline V gene has CDR1 SGHDT and CDR2 YYEEEE. V was shortened by 4 bases and J by 5 bases, with 21 bases between the two germline ends. This CDR3 has 16 residues. The CDR3 loop reads CASSPLLIQGYETQYF. CDR3 in DNA: TGTGCCAGCAGCCCGCTTCTAATACAGGGCTACGAGACCCAGTACTTC. Drawing the rest from reference TRBV5-6 and TRBJ2-5, the complete variable domain is DAGVTQSPTHLIKTRGQQVTLRCSPKSGHDTVSWYQQALGQGPQFIFQYYEEEERQRGNFPDRFSGHQFPNYSSELNVNALLLGDSALYLCASSPLLIQGYETQYFGPGTRLLVL.

This chain uses TRBV5-6 with TRBJ1-1, with 9 bases aligning to TRBD1. The CDR3 extends over 14 amino acids. Losses at the gene ends were 4 bases for V and 5 bases for J; bases not matched to a gene: 6. CDR1 SGHDT and CDR2 YYEEEE come from the germline V gene. The CDR3 region has the DNA TGTGCCAGCAGCCCTGGGACAGGGAAAACTGAAGCTTTCTTT. Protein: CASSPGTGKTEAFF. Combining the CDR3 with reference TRBV5-6 and TRBJ1-1 gives the whole variable domain DAGVTQSPTHLIKTRGQQVTLRCSPKSGHDTVSWYQQALGQGPQFIFQYYEEEERQRGNFPDRFSGHQFPNYSSELNVNALLLGDSALYLCASSPGTGKTEAFFGQGTRLTVV.

This chain connects TRBV6-5 to TRBJ2-1; D possibly corresponds to TRBD1 (5 bases). The CDR3 is 15 amino acids. Germline lookup yields CDR1 MNHEY and CDR2 SVGAGI. Deletions cut 0 bases from V and 2 bases from J, with 8 bases between. CDR3 in DNA: TGTGCCAGCAGTTACTCCAGGGTAGCCTACAATGAGCAGTTCTTC. It is translated as CASSYSRVAYNEQFF.

This chain joins TRBV27 and TRBJ2-3, with 7 bases that match TRBD2. The germline V gene encodes CDR1 MNHEY and CDR2 SMNVEV (reference sequence). The CDR3 totals 14 residues. Losses at the gene ends were 6 bases for V and 2 bases for J; bases not matched to a gene: 5. As DNA, the CDR3 is TGTGCCAGCAGACCCGGGAGGACCACAGATACGCAGTATTTT. It yields the protein CASRPGRTTDTQYF.

This chain uses TRBV30 with TRBJ2-3; 8 bases map to TRBD2. V trimming: 2 bases; J trimming: 3 bases; junction bases outside the gene matches: 4. Germline loops: CDR1 GTSNPN, CDR2 SVGIG (reference sequence). The CDR3 is 14 amino acids. The CDR3 coding sequence is TGTGCCTGGAGTATAAGCGGGAGAACAGATACGCAGTATTTT. Amino acids: CAWSISGRTDTQYF.

This clone was picked up one time. V and J are TRBV9 and TRBJ1-3; 10 bases map to TRBD1. J lost 4 bases, V lost 0 bases, and 4 bases had no gene match. Germline V lookup: CDR1 SGDLS, CDR2 YYNGEE. The CDR3 covers 16 residues. CDR3: CASSVGGQGHGNTIYF. DNA of the CDR3: TGTGCCAGCAGCGTAGGGGGACAGGGGCACGGAAACACCATATATTTT.

The rearrangement uses TRBV4-2 and TRBJ2-1, with D hard to call. Between the trimmed V and J ends, which lost 2 bases and 0 bases, there was a span of 14 bases. Germline V gives CDR1 LGHNA, CDR2 YNFKEQ. CDR3 size: 17 residues. The CDR3 DNA reads TGTGCCAGCAGCCAAAGAGAGGCTGGCTCCTCCTACAATGAGCAGTTCTTC. Translation gives CASSQREAGSSYNEQFF.

The chain couples TRBV28 to TRBJ1-6; 8 bases fit TRBD1. V shed 0 bases, J shed 11 bases, and the junction held 6 bases outside the gene matches. Germline V CDR1 and CDR2: MDHEN, SYDVKM. The CDR3 covers 15 residues. Written as DNA, the CDR3 is TGTGCCAGCAGTTTATGGGACAGGGACCGGCCACCCCTCCACTTT. Protein sequence: CASSLWDRDRPPLHF.

The gene calls are TRBV6-2 or TRBV6-3 and TRBJ2-3; tentatively, D is TRBD2 (5 bases). The CDR3 is made up of 16 amino acids. The V end lost 2 bases, the J end lost 2 bases, and 14 bases lay between the germline ends. From germline, CDR1 is MNHEY and CDR2 SVGEGT. CDR3 bases: TGTGCCAGCAGTTACGGCCAGCGGCGGACCACAGATACGCAGTATTTT. Translating it yields CASSYGQRRTTDTQYF.

The gene calls are TRBV12-3 or TRBV12-4 and TRBJ1-4; D gene uncertain. The V end was cut by 5 bases, the J end by 5 bases, with 9 bases between. CDR3 length equals 13 residues. CDR3 DNA sequence: TGTGCCAGCAGTCGTGGGCCGAATGAAAAACTGTTTTTT. Amino acid sequence: CASSRGPNEKLFF.

V is TRBV5-1 and J is TRBJ1-6, with D unresolved. Germline loops: CDR1 SGHRS, CDR2 YFSETQ. Trimming took off 3 bases at V and 9 bases at J, with 16 bases between the two ends. The CDR3 is made up of 15 amino acids. The DNA for the CDR3 is TGCGCCAGCAGCTCCAATGGCAATGAGGTTTCACCCCTCCACTTT. It translates to CASSSNGNEVSPLHF.

V and J are TRBV3-1 (or the pseudogene TRBV3-2) and TRBJ2-3; a possible D gene is TRBD2 (5 bases). The CDR3 spans 14 residues. Trimming cost V 4 bases and J 3 bases, with 11 bases left between them. CDR1 LGHDT and CDR2 YNNKEL come from the germline V gene (reference sequence). The DNA for the CDR3 is TGTGCCAGCAGCCGCGGGCACAGTACAGATACGCAGTATTTT. This sequence encodes CASSRGHSTDTQYF.

The chain joins TRBV10-1 to TRBJ2-2, with TRBD2 as a possible D gene (5 bases). Germline CDR1 is WNHNN and CDR2 is SYGVQD (reference sequence). Trimming took off 4 bases at V and 6 bases at J, with 18 bases between the two ends. This CDR3 has 16 residues. CDR3 sequence (DNA): TGCGCCAGCAGTGGCCCCACTAGGTTTTGGGCCGGGGAGCTGTTTTTT. This gives the protein CASSGPTRFWAGELFF.

V and J are TRBV13 and TRBJ2-7; D uncertain. This CDR3 comprises 11 residues. The V gene's germline CDR1 is PRHDT and CDR2 FYEKMQ (reference sequence). V was cut by 4 bases and J by 3 bases, with 4 bases left in between. The CDR3 spells CASSSRYEQYF. CDR3 coding DNA: TGTGCCAGCAGCTCTCGCTACGAGCAGTACTTC.

V and J are TRBV15 and TRBJ2-1, with 8 bases aligning to TRBD2. The CDR3 consists of 18 residues. Looked up from germline, CDR1 is LNHNV and CDR2 is YYDKDF (reference sequence). V shed 0 bases and J 0 bases; nucleotides not matched to a gene: 7. The CDR3 here is CATSRDLGLAGSYNEQFF. CDR3 DNA sequence: TGTGCCACCAGCAGAGATTTAGGGCTAGCGGGCTCCTACAATGAGCAGTTCTTC.

This clone came up once. The V call is TRBV19, the J call TRBJ1-2, with 9 bases fitting TRBD1. The CDR3 has 15 amino acids. The germline CDR1 and CDR2 sequences are LNHDA and SQIVND (reference sequence). V shed 5 bases and J 4 bases; nucleotides not matched to a gene: 8. CDR3 nucleotides: TGTGCCAGTAGTTCGAGGGACAGGGTAGGCTATGGCTACACCTTC. As protein: CASSSRDRVGYGYTF.

The chain recombines TRBV2 with TRBJ2-7; TRBD2 aligns across 8 bases. Germline lookup yields CDR1 SNHLY and CDR2 FYNNEI. The V and J ends lost 6 bases and 2 bases, in that order; junction bases with no gene match: 6. This CDR3 contains 14 residues. CDR3 protein: CASRPLAATYEQYF. CDR3 sequence (DNA): TGTGCCAGCAGACCACTAGCGGCTACCTACGAGCAGTACTTC.

This clone turned up a few times. The V and J genes are TRBV7-9 and TRBJ2-1, with D possibly TRBD1 on 6 matching bases. Germline V gives CDR1 SEHNR, CDR2 FQNEAQ (reference sequence). With 5 bases removed from V and 2 bases from J, the gap between germline ends came to 16 bases. This CDR3 is 16 amino acids long. The CDR3 nucleotides read TGTGCCAGCAGCACGGACACAGGGAAAGCCTACAATGAGCAGTTCTTC. Translation gives CASSTDTGKAYNEQFF.

V gene TRBV7-2 combines with J gene TRBJ1-6, with 9 nucleotides matching TRBD1. V lost 1 base to trimming and J lost 8 bases; unmatched junction nucleotides: 9. From germline, CDR1 is SGHTA and CDR2 FQGNSA. The CDR3 loop spans 17 amino acids. CDR3 DNA sequence: TGTGCCAGCAGCTTAGATGGGACCGGGACAGGGTATTCACCCCTCCACTTT. It yields the protein CASSLDGTGTGYSPLHF. Together with reference TRBV7-2 and TRBJ1-6, the CDR3 gives the full variable domain: GAGVSQSPSNKVTEKGKDVELRCDPISGHTALYWYRQSLGQGLEFLIYFQGNSAPDKSGLPSDRFSAERTGGSVSTLTIQRTQQEDSAVYLCASSLDGTGTGYSPLHFGNGTRLTVT.

The chain joins TRBV3-1 (or the pseudogene TRBV3-2) to TRBJ2-7; the D is unclear. The CDR3 covers 13 residues. Germline V gene data show CDR1 as LGHDT and CDR2 as YNNKEL (reference sequence). Trimming pared 4 bases from V and 8 bases from J, leaving 15 bases between. CDR3 protein: CASSPRLPAQQYF. The CDR3 bases are TGTGCCAGCAGCCCCCGACTCCCGGCCCAGCAGTACTTC.

This clone was detected ten times or more. This chain links TRBV5-1 with TRBJ2-5; 15 bases are a match to TRBD2. The J segment lost 5 bases and the V segment lost 3 bases, leaving 8 bases of the junction unmatched. CDR3 length equals 17 residues. Per the germline V gene, CDR1 is SGHRS and CDR2 is YFSETQ. The CDR3 DNA reads as TGCGCCAGCAGCTCCGGACTAGCGGGAGGGGGTACGGAGACCCAGTACTTC. Its protein product is CASSSGLAGGGTETQYF.

The chain uses TRBV7-2 and TRBJ2-5, with a possible D match to TRBD1 (6 bases). The germline V and J ends were trimmed by 9 bases and 5 bases, with 13 bases remaining between them. Germline V gives CDR1 SGHTA, CDR2 FQGNSA. This CDR3 contains 12 residues. The CDR3 DNA is TGTGCCAGTAGGTCGAGGGGGGAGACCCAGTACTTC. Its protein product is CASRSRGETQYF. The full variable domain, rest sourced from reference TRBV7-2 and TRBJ2-5, is GAGVSQSPSNKVTEKGKDVELRCDPISGHTALYWYRQSLGQGLEFLIYFQGNSAPDKSGLPSDRFSAERTGGSVSTLTIQRTQQEDSAVYLCASRSRGETQYFGPGTRLLVL.

This sequence joins TRBV7-8 and TRBJ2-5; D unclear. The V end lost 5 bases, the J end lost 2 bases, and 12 bases lay between the germline ends. The CDR3 sequence is 14 residues long. CDR1 SGHVS and CDR2 FQNEAQ come from the germline V gene. For the CDR3, the DNA is TGTGCCAGCAGCAGAGGACGGGTACAAGAGACCCAGTACTTC. Residues: CASSRGRVQETQYF.

In its sample, this clone was seen many times. This chain uses TRBV5-6 with TRBJ1-5, with unresolved D. Germline CDR1 SGHDT, CDR2 YYEEEE. The germline V and J ends were trimmed by 0 bases and 5 bases, with 6 bases remaining between them. The CDR3 has 13 residues. CDR3 nucleotide sequence: TGTGCCAGCAGCTTGGGCCCGGATCAGCCCCAGCATTTT. It codes for CASSLGPDQPQHF.

This rearrangement joins TRBV7-6 to TRBJ2-7; 11 positions match TRBD2. The V segment lost 4 bases and the J segment 6 bases; nucleotides outside the gene matches: 8. In germline, CDR1 is SGHVS, CDR2 FNYEAQ. This CDR3 spans 15 amino acids. This CDR3 reads CASSSPTSGTFEQYF. The CDR3 coding sequence is TGTGCCAGCAGCTCCCCGACTAGCGGGACGTTCGAGCAGTACTTC.